Presented here are 32 T cell receptor beta chains from one specimen sequenced in a study of cytomegalovirus exposure and HLA in healthy donors (dated by TCRdb to the late 2010s). The library was produced with the immunoSEQ multiplex PCR assay. For the multiplex PCR, a mixture combining 60 forward primers for TCR Vbeta segments and 13 reverse primers for TCR Jbeta segments was used. Here the immuneACCESS table is served through TCRdb, limited to in-frame sequences with V and J called. Missing clones are a known gap in these copies; in checked studies unresolved V genes cover under half, and the rest lacks a known reason. This sample's listing comprises approximately 58,000 clones. The biggest ten clones account for 8% to 13% of the sample. Sequenced material: PBMCs. The source of these receptors is a woman aged 45-65 years in good health and CMV-seropositive.

The chain links TRBV9 to TRBJ2-3, with 7 positions matching TRBD1. Germline V gene data show CDR1 as SGDLS and CDR2 as YYNGEE. CDR3 size: 15 residues. V dropped 3 bases and J dropped 2; count of bases not matched to a gene: 6. For the CDR3, the DNA is TGTGCCAGCAGCGCCTTCGACAGGGACACAGATACGCAGTATTTT. Translating gives CASSAFDRDTDTQYF.

The chain is built from TRBV5-4 and TRBJ2-7, with 10 bases identical to TRBD2. CDR1 and CDR2 from the germline V gene are SGHNT and YYREEE (reference sequence). The trim removed 1 base at V and 2 bases at J, leaving 15 bases unmatched. This CDR3 has 19 amino acids. CDR3 nucleotides: TGTGCCAGCAGCTTGAGAGGGGGGACCGGACTAGCGGAGGCCTACGAGCAGTACTTC. Amino acid sequence: CASSLRGGTGLAEAYEQYF.

V gene TRBV29-1 combines with J gene TRBJ2-3, with 10 bases lining up with TRBD2. The germline CDR1 and CDR2 sequences are SQVTM and ANQGSEA. J gave up 2 bases and V 2 bases, and 4 bases lay outside the gene matches. The CDR3 length is 15 residues. Written as DNA, the CDR3 is TGCAGCGTTGAATTACTAGCGGGACACACAGATACGCAGTATTTT. Encoded protein: CSVELLAGHTDTQYF.

The chain has TRBV18 and TRBJ2-3; TRBD2 matches at 9 bases. The CDR3 consists of 15 residues. Germline V gives CDR1 KGHSH, CDR2 LQKENI. The V and J ends lost 2 bases and 2 bases, in that order; junction bases with no gene match: 2. This CDR3 reads CASSPERGDTDTQYF. CDR3 coding DNA: TGTGCCAGCTCACCAGAGCGGGGGGACACAGATACGCAGTATTTT. The full variable domain, completed using reference TRBV18 and TRBJ2-3, is NAGVMQNPRHLVRRRGQEARLRCSPMKGHSHVYWYRQLPEEGLKFMVYLQKENIIDESGMPKERFSAEFPKEGPSILRIQQVVRGDSAAYFCASSPERGDTDTQYFGPGTRLTVL.

The V call is TRBV6-5, the J call TRBJ2-7; D not resolved. Trimming took off 6 bases at V and 3 bases at J, with 6 bases between the two ends. Germline CDR1 and CDR2: MNHEY and SVGAGI. The CDR3 spans 11 residues. The CDR3 reads CASRSLYEQYF. CDR3 DNA: TGTGCCAGCAGATCCCTCTACGAGCAGTACTTC.

The V and J genes are TRBV10-3 and TRBJ1-1, with 8 bases identical to TRBD1. CDR3 length: 13 residues. With V trimmed by 8 bases and J by 4 bases, 6 bases remained unmatched. Germline CDR1 reads ENHRY; CDR2 reads SYGVKD. CDR3 region: CAILRTGTTEAFF. CDR3 DNA: TGTGCCATCCTCCGGACAGGGACCACTGAAGCTTTCTTT.

For this clone: This specimen includes other DNA sequences encoding the same CDR3. The chain employs TRBV10-2 and TRBJ1-1, with 9 bases matching TRBD1. Germline CDR1 and CDR2: WSHSY and SAAADI. V lost 4 bases to trimming and J lost 4 bases; unmatched junction nucleotides: 1. This CDR3 comprises 13 residues. Written as DNA, the CDR3 is TGCGCCAGCAGTGTGACAGGGGGCACTGAAGCTTTCTTT. It codes for CASSVTGGTEAFF.

J is TRBJ2-3 and V is TRBV29-1, with 9 bases fitting TRBD2. CDR1 and CDR2 (germline): SQVTM, ANQGSEA. With 4 bases clipped from V and 2 bases from J, the junction kept 7 bases outside the gene matches. This CDR3 is 15 amino acids long. CDR3 residues: CSVVASGTITDTQYF. Written as DNA, the CDR3 is TGCAGCGTTGTGGCTAGCGGGACTATCACAGATACGCAGTATTTT.

The chain carries TRBV28 and TRBJ1-1; maybe TRBD1 (5 bases). The CDR3 has 12 residues. Germline V gene lookup returns CDR1 MDHEN and CDR2 SYDVKM. Trimming cost V 4 bases and J 11 bases, with 14 bases left between them. This CDR3 is CASSYPLGGAFF. The CDR3 DNA reads as TGTGCCAGCAGTTACCCCTTGGGGGGGGCTTTCTTT.

The rearrangement joins TRBV27 to TRBJ2-7; 9 bases line up with TRBD1. The CDR3 extends over 13 amino acids. Germline CDR1 MNHEY, CDR2 SMNVEV (reference sequence). The J segment lost 2 bases and the V segment lost 5 bases, leaving 1 base of the junction unmatched. CDR3 sequence: CASSRTGAYEQYF. In nucleotides, the CDR3 is TGTGCCAGCAGTCGGACAGGGGCCTACGAGCAGTACTTC.

This chain joins TRBV6-5 and TRBJ1-2; TRBD1 agrees at 10 bases. CDR1 is MNHEY and CDR2 is SVGAGI in the germline V gene. The CDR3 is 13 residues long. V lost 5 bases and J lost 7; bases outside the gene matches: 4. CDR3 nucleotides: TGTGCCAGCAGTCGACAGGGGGCGGGTGGCTACACCTTC. Its protein product is CASSRQGAGGYTF.

CDR3 amino acids: CASSADRGYLTEAFF. DNA of the CDR3: TGTGCCAGCAGCGCGGACAGGGGATATTTGACTGAAGCTTTCTTT. This sequence joins TRBV13 and TRBJ1-1; 9 bases align to TRBD1. Germline V gene sequence: CDR1 PRHDT, CDR2 FYEKMQ (reference sequence). This CDR3 region has 15 residues. Trimming removed 5 bases from V and 5 bases from J; junction bases left unmatched: 9.

V gene TRBV6-1 combines with J gene TRBJ1-1; a weak D match, TRBD1 (5 bases). Per germline, CDR1 MNHNS and CDR2 SASEGT. V was pared by 2 bases and J by 3 bases, with 10 bases between. The CDR3 has 14 amino acids. As DNA, the CDR3 is TGTGCCAGCAGTGAAATAGCAGGGTACACTGAAGCTTTCTTT. Its translation is CASSEIAGYTEAFF.

This sequence joins TRBV20-1 and TRBJ2-2; D unresolved. V dropped 2 bases and J dropped 8 bases, with 6 bases sitting between them. The germline gives CDR1 DFQATT, CDR2 SNEGSKA (reference sequence). The CDR3 runs 11 residues. The DNA for the CDR3 is TGCAGTGCTAGATCTCAGGGGGAGCTGTTTTTT. Translated, it gives CSARSQGELFF.

The chain couples TRBV29-1 to TRBJ1-2; D possibly corresponds to TRBD1 (5 bases). Trimming cost V 0 bases and J 0 bases, with 8 bases left between them. Germline CDR1 reads SQVTM; CDR2 reads ANQGSEA. The CDR3 sequence is 14 residues long. The CDR3 loop is CSVEEGGANYGYTF. CDR3 coding DNA: TGCAGCGTTGAAGAGGGGGGGGCTAACTATGGCTACACCTTC. Full variable domain (outside the CDR3, taken from reference TRBV29-1 and TRBJ1-2): SAVISQKPSRDICQRGTSLTIQCQVDSQVTMMFWYRQQPGQSLTLIATANQGSEATYESGFVIDKFPISRPNLTFSTLTVSNMSPEDSSIYLCSVEEGGANYGYTFGSGTRLTVV.

The chain carries TRBV4-1 and TRBJ1-4; 7 bases fit TRBD1. Losses at the gene ends were 5 bases for V and 7 bases for J; bases not matched to a gene: 10. The CDR3 covers 15 residues. CDR1 and CDR2 (germline): MGHRA, YSYEKL. The CDR3: CASSEIDRDIEKLFF. CDR3 nucleotide sequence: TGCGCCAGCAGCGAGATCGACAGGGATATTGAAAAACTGTTTTTT.

The chain uses TRBV7-9 and TRBJ2-7, with D perhaps TRBD1 (6 bases). CDR1 and CDR2 (germline): SEHNR, FQNEAQ (reference sequence). V was shortened by 3 bases and J by 4 bases, with 13 bases between the two germline ends. CDR3 length equals 14 residues. The CDR3 coding sequence is TGTGCCAGCAGCTTTGGCGACAGGAGGTACGAGCAGTACTTC. Amino acid sequence: CASSFGDRRYEQYF. Complete variable domain (other parts from reference TRBV7-9 and TRBJ2-7): DTGVSQNPRHKITKRGQNVTFRCDPISEHNRLYWYRQTLGQGPEFLTYFQNEAQLEKSRLLSDRFSAERPKGSFSTLEIQRTEQGDSAMYLCASSFGDRRYEQYFGPGTRLTVT.

The rearrangement joins TRBV28 to TRBJ2-2; D may be TRBD1 (5 bases). This CDR3 is built from 12 residues. Between the trimmed V and J ends, which lost 5 bases and 8 bases, there was a span of 9 bases. From germline, CDR1 is MDHEN and CDR2 SYDVKM. CDR3 sequence reads: CASSDQGGELFF. DNA for the CDR3: TGTGCCAGCAGTGATCAGGGAGGGGAGCTGTTTTTT.

This chain uses TRBV2 with TRBJ1-5; a possible D gene is TRBD1 (5 bases). CDR3 size: 13 residues. Germline CDR1 and CDR2: SNHLY and FYNNEI. The V gene lost 7 bases and the J gene lost 2 bases, with 9 bases spanning the gap. The CDR3 DNA follows: TGTGCCAGCACATTAGGGGGCAATCAGCCCCAGCATTTT. Translated, it gives CASTLGGNQPQHF.

The chain combines TRBV5-6 with TRBJ1-5; no firm D call. The V and J ends lost 0 bases and 11 bases respectively, with 12 bases between them. Germline CDR1 SGHDT, CDR2 YYEEEE. This CDR3 comprises 13 residues. CDR3: CASSLGVGAAQHF. CDR3 in DNA: TGTGCCAGCAGCTTGGGTGTGGGTGCGGCCCAGCATTTT.

The rearrangement joins TRBV7-9 to TRBJ1-5, with 8 bases that match TRBD1. The CDR3 contains 14 residues. The junction had 2 bases not matched to a gene; V was cut back by 2 bases and J by 5 bases. Germline assignment: CDR1 SEHNR and CDR2 FQNEAQ (reference sequence). For the CDR3, the DNA is TGTGCCAGCAGCTTACCAGGGGGCCATCAGCCCCAGCATTTT. Amino acids: CASSLPGGHQPQHF.

The rearrangement links TRBV7-8 to TRBJ1-5; weak D call: TRBD1 (5 bases). Germline-derived CDR1 and CDR2 are SGHVS and FQNEAQ. The CDR3 runs to 16 residues. V was trimmed by 5 bases and J by 2 bases, leaving 16 bases between them. CDR3 sequence reads: CASSPPQGLGNQPQHF. The CDR3 DNA reads as TGTGCCAGCAGCCCCCCTCAGGGTCTCGGCAATCAGCCCCAGCATTTT.

The rearrangement joins TRBV19 to TRBJ2-7; TRBD1 matches 7 bases. Germline V gene data show CDR1 as LNHDA and CDR2 as SQIVND (reference sequence). The V and J ends lost 5 bases and 6 bases, in that order; junction bases with no gene match: 4. The CDR3 runs to 12 residues. The CDR3 sequence is CASSYRGGEQYF. CDR3 DNA sequence: TGTGCCAGTAGTTACAGGGGCGGCGAGCAGTACTTC. Full variable domain (missing parts from reference TRBV19 and TRBJ2-7): DGGITQSPKYLFRKEGQNVTLSCEQNLNHDAMYWYRQDPGQGLRLIYYSQIVNDFQKGDIAEGYSVSREKKESFPLTVTSAQKNPTAFYLCASSYRGGEQYFGPGTRLTVT.

The gene calls are TRBV7-2 and TRBJ2-4; TRBD2 aligns across 8 bases. The junction had 4 bases not matched to a gene; V was cut back by 3 bases and J by 6 bases. Germline values: CDR1 SGHTA, CDR2 FQGNSA. CDR3 size: 14 residues. This CDR3 reads CASSLAGGVNIQYF. In nucleotides, the CDR3 is TGTGCCAGCAGCTTGGCGGGGGGAGTAAACATTCAGTACTTC.

The chain links TRBV7-8 to TRBJ1-1; the match to TRBD1 covers 8 bases. Germline V gives CDR1 SGHVS, CDR2 FQNEAQ. CDR3 size: 15 residues. With V trimmed by 3 bases and J by 4 bases, 7 bases remained unmatched. The CDR3: CASSLDRVGRTEAFF. CDR3 DNA: TGTGCCAGCAGCTTGGACAGGGTGGGACGCACTGAAGCTTTCTTT.

This sequence joins TRBV6-5 and TRBJ1-1, with D hard to call. Trimming removed 4 bases at V and 1 base at J, with 10 bases between. The CDR3 has 14 residues. Per germline, CDR1 MNHEY and CDR2 SVGAGI. CDR3 protein: CASSFGLWNTEAFF. CDR3 coding DNA: TGTGCCAGCAGTTTTGGACTTTGGAACACTGAAGCTTTCTTT.

This chain connects TRBV6-6 to TRBJ2-7; 7 bases line up with TRBD1. V was pared by 6 bases and J by 5 bases, with 10 bases of the junction left unmatched. The CDR3 spans 14 residues. The germline CDR1 and CDR2 sequences are MNHNY and SVGAGI (reference sequence). CDR3 in DNA: TGTGCCAGCAGCTCCGATGGACAGGACGACGAGCAGTACTTC. This sequence encodes CASSSDGQDDEQYF.

The chain couples TRBV30 to TRBJ2-7; possible D gene TRBD1, 5 bases. Germline V gene data show CDR1 as GTSNPN and CDR2 as SVGIG (reference sequence). Deletions cut 1 base from V and 3 bases from J, with 7 bases between. CDR3 length equals 12 residues. The CDR3 loop is CAWSEGIYEQYF. The CDR3 bases are TGTGCCTGGAGTGAGGGGATCTACGAGCAGTACTTC.

This chain connects TRBV6-5 to TRBJ2-3, with 7 bases matching TRBD2. Germline lookup yields CDR1 MNHEY and CDR2 SVGAGI. V lost 6 bases, J lost 7 bases, and 7 bases stayed unmatched. The length of the CDR3 is 13 residues. CDR3 bases: TGTGCCAGCAGGGGGACTACCAGACATACGCAGTATTTT. The encoded protein is CASRGTTRHTQYF.

The V and J genes are TRBV5-6 and TRBJ1-5, with a weak D call TRBD1 (5 bases). CDR1 is SGHDT, CDR2 YYEEEE, per germline. The CDR3 has 15 amino acids. V was trimmed by 2 bases and J by 0 bases, leaving 9 bases between them. The CDR3 sequence is CASSFGGYSNQPQHF. CDR3 nucleotides: TGTGCCAGCAGCTTTGGGGGGTATAGCAATCAGCCCCAGCATTTT.

The chain links TRBV5-6 to TRBJ1-2; TRBD1 agrees at 12 bases. Per the germline V gene, CDR1 is SGHDT and CDR2 is YYEEEE. The CDR3 length is 15 residues. The trim removed 3 bases at V and 7 bases at J, leaving 7 bases unmatched. DNA for the CDR3: TGTGCCAGCAGCTATAGGGACAGGGGGCACTTTGGCTACACCTTC. It is translated as CASSYRDRGHFGYTF.

V and J are TRBV18 and TRBJ2-7, with 7 bases that match TRBD2. CDR1 KGHSH and CDR2 LQKENI come from the germline V gene. The CDR3 sequence is 15 residues long. V was clipped by 1 base and J by 3 bases; unmatched bases: 6. The CDR3 loop is CASSPHPGGGYEQYF. The CDR3 nucleotides read TGTGCCAGCTCACCACACCCGGGAGGCGGCTACGAGCAGTACTTC.